The sequence of this TCR beta chain was determined in a study of beta chain features in type 1 diabetes. The authors reverse transcribed all of the isolated RNA, so sequencing captured expressed TCRB transcripts. Libraries were prepared by immunoSEQ multiplex PCR; TCRdb keeps only in-frame clonotypes and omits some of them. This sample has under 500,000 clones; around 30% occur once, and the top ten carry roughly 0.066%. This clone has more than one count but fewer than ten. This CDR3 region has 16 residues. Germline V gene data show CDR1 as MGHRA and CDR2 as YSYEKL. V lost 3 bases, J lost 3 bases, and 17 bases lay in between.

Sample: naive CD4+ T cells from blood. The TCR sequence derives from a man aged 18 to 29 in good health. This chain joins TRBV4-1 and TRBJ1-2, with D perhaps TRBD1 (6 bases). CDR3 protein: CASSHRNTGYDYGYTF. CDR3 nucleotide sequence: TGCGCCAGCAGCCACCGCAATACAGGGTACGACTATGGCTACACCTTC.